This T cell receptor beta chain derives from a study of T-cell memory formation after mild COVID-19. Study details: TCR clusters mostly belonged to single donors.

Study-wide results and caveats: Day 37-peaking second-wave clones had unconfirmed SARS-CoV-2 specificity. The study detected some responding clones in pre-infection memory, suggesting cross-reactive memory joined.

The authors produced TCR alpha and TCR beta cDNA libraries with sample barcodes and UMIs by 5'RACE using constant-segment primers. TCRdb reanalysed the 5' RACE reads using MiXCR and keeps one entry per CDR3 protein. The sample lists around 160,000 distinct CDR3 sequences, 11% occurring once. The CDR3 totals 16 residues. Germline-derived CDR1 and CDR2 are SGHTA and FQGNSA. Trimming left V 5 bases short and J 5 bases short, with 22 bases between. This clonotype was counted at least ten times. Antigen specificity is unknown. The sequence derives from a young man who had mild COVID-19 (a few samples of this study predate the infection). Cell type and time point are not known. The V and J genes are TRBV7-2 and TRBJ2-7; D possibly matches TRBD1 or TRBD2 (5 bases each). Sequencing was performed on PBMCs or a T cell subset sorted from them (not recorded which). DNA of the CDR3: TGTGCCAGCAGCCCCCCAGGGAGACGGGTCCCCCACGAGCAGTACTTC. Protein: CASSPPGRRVPHEQYF. The variable domain in full, with the rest retrieved from reference TRBV7-2 and TRBJ2-7, is GAGVSQSPSNKVTEKGKDVELRCDPISGHTALYWYRQSLGQGLEFLIYFQGNSAPDKSGLPSDRFSAERTGGSVSTLTIQRTQQEDSAVYLCASSPPGRRVPHEQYFGPGTRLTVT.